This T cell receptor (beta chain) was sequenced in a study of T cell repertoires in cytomegalovirus infection. The wider study: CMV infection together with matching HLA type was indicated by public TCR beta signatures. Notes on the study in general: Public TCR beta family frequency separated CMV-and-HLA carriers, including in an independent cohort. The study found HLA-C-restricted CMV-specific TCR beta clonotypes dominating the ex vivo response.

The length of the CDR3 is 15 residues. Trimming cost V 5 bases and J 4 bases; bases outside gene matches: 7. CDR1 is SGHAT and CDR2 is FQNNGV in the germline V gene. TCRdb re-called the reads through MiXCR, storing one row per CDR3 protein. The sample lists approximately 140,000 distinct CDR3 sequences, 20% to 30% seen once, with 30% to 35% in the top ten. Comments on this clonotype: Its antigen remains unidentified.

Sequencing was done on a sample of PBMCs, sequenced either directly or after in vitro stimulation (not recorded which). J is TRBJ2-5 and V is TRBV11-2; 10 bases line up with TRBD1. The TCR sequence derives from a human donor in good health (CMV status not recorded). Some clones in this sample may be carry-over from other donors' samples. The CDR3 sequence: CASSTTGGAVETQYF. CDR3 nucleotides: TGTGCCAGCAGCACGACAGGGGGCGCGGTAGAGACCCAGTACTTC.